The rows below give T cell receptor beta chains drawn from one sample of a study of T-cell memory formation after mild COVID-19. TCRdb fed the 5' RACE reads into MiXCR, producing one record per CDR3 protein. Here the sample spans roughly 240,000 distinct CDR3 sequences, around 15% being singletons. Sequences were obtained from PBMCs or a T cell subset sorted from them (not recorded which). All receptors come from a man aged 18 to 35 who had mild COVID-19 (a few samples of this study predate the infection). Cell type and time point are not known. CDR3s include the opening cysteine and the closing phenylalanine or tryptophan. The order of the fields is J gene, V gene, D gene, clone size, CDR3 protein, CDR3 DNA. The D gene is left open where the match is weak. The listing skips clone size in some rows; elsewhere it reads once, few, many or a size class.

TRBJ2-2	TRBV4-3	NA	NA	CASSLTAVSSGNTGELFF	TGCGCCAGCAGCCTAACCGCGGTGAGCAGCGGGAACACCGGGGAGCTGTTTTTT
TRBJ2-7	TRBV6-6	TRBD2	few	CASSYTGSGGYEQYF	TGTGCCAGCAGTTACACAGGTAGCGGGGGTTACGAGCAGTACTTC
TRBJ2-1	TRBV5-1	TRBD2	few	CASRVAGVPGNEQFF	TGCGCCAGCAGGGTAGCGGGGGTCCCGGGGAATGAGCAGTTCTTC
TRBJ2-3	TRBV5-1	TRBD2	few	CASSPGEGPDTQYF	TGCGCCAGCAGCCCGGGGGAGGGACCAGATACGCAGTATTTT
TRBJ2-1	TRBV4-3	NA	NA	CASSQDADEQFF	TGCGCCAGCAGCCAAGATGCGGATGAGCAGTTCTTC
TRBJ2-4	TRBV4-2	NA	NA	CASSPLDFLAKNIQYF	TGTGCCAGCAGCCCCTTGGATTTTCTAGCCAAAAACATTCAGTACTTC
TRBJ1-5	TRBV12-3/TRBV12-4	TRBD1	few	CASSYGQALPQHF	TGTGCCAGCAGTTATGGACAGGCTTTGCCCCAGCATTTT
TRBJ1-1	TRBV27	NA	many	CASSFVGGTEAFF	TGTGCCAGCAGTTTTGTAGGAGGGACTGAAGCTTTCTTT
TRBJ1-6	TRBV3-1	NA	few	CASREVGGRYNSPLHF	TGTGCCAGCAGAGAAGTGGGGGGGCGGTATAATTCACCCCTCCACTTT
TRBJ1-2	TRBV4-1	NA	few	CASSQARGAYGYTF	TGCGCCAGCAGCCAAGCCCGGGGTGCCTATGGCTACACCTTC
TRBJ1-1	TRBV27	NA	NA	CASSSTDSTMNTEAFF	TGTGCCAGCAGTTCCACGGACAGTACCATGAACACTGAAGCTTTCTTT
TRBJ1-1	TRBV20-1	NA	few	CSASGGSGTEAFF	TGCAGTGCTAGCGGGGGGTCGGGCACTGAAGCTTTCTTT
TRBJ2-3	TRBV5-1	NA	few	CASSGETGTRTDTQYF	TGCGCCAGCAGCGGGGAGACTGGAACACGCACAGATACGCAGTATTTT
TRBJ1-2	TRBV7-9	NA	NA	CASSRTGRGYGYTF	TGTGCCAGCAGTCGGACCGGTCGGGGCTATGGCTACACCTTC
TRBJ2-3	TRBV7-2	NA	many	CASSLDRRTDTQYF	TGTGCCAGCAGCTTAGACCGCCGCACAGATACGCAGTATTTT
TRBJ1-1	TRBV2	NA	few	CASSVWGSPEAFF	TGTGCCAGCAGTGTATGGGGTAGCCCTGAAGCTTTCTTT
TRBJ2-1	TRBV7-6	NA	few	CASSLVVGGPDEQFF	TGTGCCAGCAGCTTAGTGGTGGGGGGGCCCGATGAGCAGTTCTTC
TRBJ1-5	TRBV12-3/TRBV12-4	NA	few	CASSFSTDDSNQPQHF	TGTGCCAGCAGTTTTTCGACAGATGATAGCAATCAGCCCCAGCATTTT
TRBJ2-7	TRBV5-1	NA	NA	CASRRGLRDPLNEQYF	TGCGCCAGCAGGCGCGGGCTCAGGGACCCCCTGAACGAGCAGTACTTC
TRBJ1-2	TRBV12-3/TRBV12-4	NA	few	CASSSRDKALHF	TGTGCCAGCAGTTCCCGGGACAAGGCACTCCACTTC
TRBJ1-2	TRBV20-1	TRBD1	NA	CSARQTGAPGYGYTF	TGCAGTGCCCGACAGACAGGGGCTCCTGGCTATGGCTACACCTTC
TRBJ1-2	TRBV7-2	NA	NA	CASSSGPLLVGYTF	TGTGCCAGCAGCTCGGGACCGCTCTTGGTTGGCTACACCTTC
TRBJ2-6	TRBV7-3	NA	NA	CASSLVSGANVLTF	TGTGCCAGCAGCTTGGTCTCTGGGGCCAACGTCCTGACTTTC
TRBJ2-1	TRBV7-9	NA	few	CASRPAGSYNEQFF	TGTGCCAGCAGACCAGCGGGTTCCTACAATGAGCAGTTCTTC
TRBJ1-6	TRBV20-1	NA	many	CSARDLRGASPLHF	TGCAGTGCTAGAGATTTACGGGGGGCTTCACCCCTCCACTTT
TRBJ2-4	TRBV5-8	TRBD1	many	CASSPRTGKLAKNIQYF	TGTGCCAGCAGCCCAAGGACAGGAAAACTAGCCAAAAACATTCAGTACTTC
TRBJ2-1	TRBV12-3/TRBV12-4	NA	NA	CASSPGGVGSYNEQFF	TGTGCCAGCAGTCCGGGCGGGGTTGGGTCCTACAATGAGCAGTTCTTC
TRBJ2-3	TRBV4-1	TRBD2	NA	CASSFSGAGAQYF	TGCGCCAGCAGCTTCTCCGGGGCGGGGGCGCAGTATTTT
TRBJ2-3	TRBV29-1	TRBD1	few	CSARLVTGGDTQYF	TGCAGCGCCCGGTTGGTGACAGGGGGTGATACGCAGTATTTT
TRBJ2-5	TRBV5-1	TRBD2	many	CASSFAGGETQYF	TGCGCCAGCAGCTTCGCGGGGGGAGAGACCCAGTACTTC
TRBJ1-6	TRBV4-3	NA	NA	CASSQDYQDSPLHF	TGCGCCAGCAGCCAAGACTATCAGGATTCACCCCTCCACTTT
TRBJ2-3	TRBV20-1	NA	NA	CSVQDPRGSTDTQYF	TGCAGTGTTCAAGATCCCCGGGGGAGCACAGATACGCAGTATTTT
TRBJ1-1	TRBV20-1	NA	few	CSAREGGPRTEAFF	TGCAGTGCTAGAGAGGGGGGGCCACGCACTGAAGCTTTCTTT
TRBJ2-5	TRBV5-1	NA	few	CASSLAARTGETQYF	TGCGCCAGCAGCTTGGCGGCTAGAACAGGAGAGACCCAGTACTTC
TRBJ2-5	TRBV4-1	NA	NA	CASSQASSPETQYF	TGCGCCAGCAGCCAAGCATCTAGTCCGGAGACCCAGTACTTC
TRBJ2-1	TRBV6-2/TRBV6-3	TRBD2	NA	CASSYPGFAGGVAQFF	TGTGCCAGCAGTTACCCGGGCTTTGCGGGGGGTGTGGCGCAGTTCTTC
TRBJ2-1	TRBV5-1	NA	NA	CASSLESYNEQFF	TGCGCCAGCAGCTTGGAGTCCTACAATGAGCAGTTCTTC
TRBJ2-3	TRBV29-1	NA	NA	CSTRGSSTDTQYF	TGCAGCACCAGGGGTTCTAGCACAGATACGCAGTATTTT
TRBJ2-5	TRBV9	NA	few	CASSVDFSPKETQYF	TGTGCCAGCAGCGTAGACTTTAGTCCTAAAGAGACCCAGTACTTC
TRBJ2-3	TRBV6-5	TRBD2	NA	CASSQGLAGVLNTQYF	TGTGCCAGCAGTCAAGGACTAGCGGGGGTTCTGAATACGCAGTATTTT
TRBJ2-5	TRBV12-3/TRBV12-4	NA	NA	CASSPTVEGQETQYF	TGTGCCAGCAGTCCTACGGTCGAGGGACAAGAGACCCAGTACTTC
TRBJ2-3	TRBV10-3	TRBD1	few	CAISVRQGGTDTQYF	TGTGCCATCAGTGTTCGTCAGGGGGGCACAGATACGCAGTATTTT
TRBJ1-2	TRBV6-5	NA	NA	CASSSYRRDGYTF	TGTGCCAGCAGTTCCTATAGACGGGATGGCTACACCTTC